These 19 T cell receptor beta chains share one sample of origin, sequenced in a study of T cell responses to AZD1222 COVID-19 vaccine. Data came from immunoSEQ multiplex PCR; TCRdb stores just in-frame clones and leaves some out. Of about 66,000 clones listed, over 80% are singletons. This sample comprised peripheral blood, obtained 28 days after the second dose of the MenACWY control vaccine. These receptors came from an adult who received the MenACWY meningococcal vaccine as a control.

This chain links TRBV4-3 with TRBJ2-1, with D possibly being TRBD2 (6 bases). CDR1 LGHNA and CDR2 YSLEER come from the germline V gene. V was shortened by 0 bases and J by 9 bases, with 12 bases between the two germline ends. CDR3 length equals 14 residues. The CDR3 reads CASSQDTSRPEQFF. CDR3 nucleotides: TGCGCCAGCAGCCAAGACACTAGCCGGCCTGAGCAGTTCTTC.

The V call is TRBV2, the J call TRBJ2-3, with D tentatively TRBD1 or TRBD2 (5 bases each). The germline gives CDR1 SNHLY, CDR2 FYNNEI. The length of the CDR3 is 14 residues. The V gene lost 7 bases and the J gene lost 6 bases, with 17 bases spanning the gap. DNA for the CDR3: TGTGCCAGCACGGGGCCCTCGAATGGCGATACGCAGTATTTT. It is translated as CASTGPSNGDTQYF. Complete variable domain (other parts from reference TRBV2 and TRBJ2-3): EPEVTQTPSHQVTQMGQEVILRCVPISNHLYFYWYRQILGQKVEFLVSFYNNEISEKSEIFDDQFSVERPDGSNFTLKIRSTKLEDSAMYFCASTGPSNGDTQYFGPGTRLTVL.

This clone was seen only a few times. This chain links TRBV5-1 with TRBJ1-1; 7 bases map to TRBD1. CDR3 length: 17 residues. Germline V gene lookup returns CDR1 SGHRS and CDR2 YFSETQ. V lost 6 bases and J lost 1; bases outside the gene matches: 15. CDR3 sequence reads: CASTTGAWVRGNTEAFF. The CDR3 DNA sequence: TGCGCCAGCACCACAGGGGCCTGGGTGCGGGGGAACACTGAAGCTTTCTTT.

The CDR3 sequence is CASSARDSPPGEQYF. CDR3 nucleotide sequence: TGTGCCAGCAGCGCCCGGGACTCTCCTCCGGGCGAGCAGTACTTC. This chain joins TRBV21-1 and TRBJ2-7; the table names TRBD2, a call not compared with the DNA. TRBV21-1 is assigned pseudogene status. CDR3 length equals 15 residues.

V is TRBV21-1 and J is TRBJ2-7; TRBD2 is the table's D call and was not checked against the DNA. TRBV21-1 is tagged as a pseudogene. The CDR3 sequence is 12 residues long. CDR3 bases: TGTGCCAGAAGGCGGCTAATCTCCGAGCAGTACTTC. It specifies CARRRLISEQYF.

The chain combines TRBV27 with TRBJ1-2; maybe TRBD1 (6 bases). This CDR3 has 14 residues. With 8 bases removed from V and 7 bases from J, the gap between germline ends came to 20 bases. Germline CDR1 is MNHEY and CDR2 is SMNVEV (reference sequence). The CDR3 reads CASAPNAGGAGYTF. In DNA, the CDR3 is TGTGCCAGCGCTCCAAATGCGGGGGGCGCTGGCTACACCTTC.

This clone was recorded only once. The chain carries TRBV24-1 and TRBJ2-7, with 8 bases fitting TRBD1. This CDR3 spans 15 amino acids. The germline V gene encodes CDR1 KGHDR and CDR2 SFDVKD. With 4 bases clipped from V and 3 bases from J, the junction kept 7 bases outside the gene matches. The CDR3 region has the DNA TGTGCCACCAGTGAACGGGGGACAGGAATCTACGAGCAGTACTTC. Amino acids: CATSERGTGIYEQYF.

This chain uses TRBV18 with TRBJ1-1; D is unresolved. The germline V gene encodes CDR1 KGHSH and CDR2 LQKENI. The CDR3 contains 13 residues. V shed 3 bases and J shed 4 bases, with 9 bases lying between them. This CDR3 reads CASSPNSGTEAFF. DNA of the CDR3: TGTGCCAGCTCACCGAACAGCGGCACTGAAGCTTTCTTT.

This chain joins TRBV6-5 and TRBJ1-1; D may be TRBD1 (6 bases). V was cut by 6 bases and J by 5 bases, with 16 bases left in between. The CDR3 has 14 amino acids. The germline gives CDR1 MNHEY, CDR2 SVGAGI. The CDR3 region has the DNA TGTGCCAGCAGCGACTATGGGGGGCTGACTGAAGCTTTCTTT. It specifies CASSDYGGLTEAFF.

This clone was seen just once. The chain links TRBV4-3 to TRBJ2-3, with D possibly TRBD2 on 7 matching bases. V lost 2 bases, J lost 3 bases, and 18 bases lay in between. This CDR3 has 17 amino acids. Germline V gene lookup returns CDR1 LGHNA and CDR2 YSLEER. The CDR3 region is CASSQSPPGGVTDTQYF. The CDR3 region has the DNA TGCGCCAGCAGCCAATCGCCCCCGGGGGGCGTGACAGATACGCAGTATTTT.

V usage is TRBV2 and J usage is TRBJ1-1; D unclear. CDR1 SNHLY and CDR2 FYNNEI come from the germline V gene. V shed 4 bases and J shed 0 bases, with 6 bases lying between them. This CDR3 spans 13 amino acids. The CDR3 sequence is CASSVGLNTEAFF. The CDR3 nucleotides are TGTGCCAGCAGTGTGGGGTTGAACACTGAAGCTTTCTTT.

V usage is TRBV6-5 and J usage is TRBJ2-7; 11 bases fit TRBD2. This CDR3 is built from 14 residues. Germline V CDR1 and CDR2: MNHEY, SVGAGI. Losses at the gene ends were 6 bases for V and 2 bases for J; bases not matched to a gene: 3. This CDR3 is CASRLAGDPYEQYF. DNA of the CDR3: TGTGCCAGCAGACTAGCGGGAGACCCCTACGAGCAGTACTTC.

J is TRBJ2-3 and V is TRBV18; 10 nucleotides agree with TRBD2. The CDR3 is made up of 16 amino acids. V lost 0 bases, J lost 2 bases, and 2 bases stayed unmatched. CDR1 KGHSH and CDR2 LQKENI come from the germline V gene. The CDR3, as DNA: TGTGCCAGCTCACCACCGGGACTAGCGAACACAGATACGCAGTATTTT. This gives the protein CASSPPGLANTDTQYF.

The chain links TRBV19 to TRBJ2-3, with 9 bases aligning to TRBD1. This CDR3 region has 14 residues. Germline V lookup: CDR1 LNHDA, CDR2 SQIVND (reference sequence). The V segment lost 7 bases and the J segment 3 bases; nucleotides outside the gene matches: 5. The CDR3 region is CASTGTGMTDTQYF. The DNA of the CDR3 is TGTGCCAGTACCGGGACAGGGATGACAGATACGCAGTATTTT.

The gene calls are TRBV27 and TRBJ2-3; 10 positions agree with TRBD2. Germline V gives CDR1 MNHEY, CDR2 SMNVEV (reference sequence). The CDR3 consists of 17 residues. V lost 4 bases to trimming and J lost 1 base; unmatched junction nucleotides: 8. The CDR3 DNA sequence: TGTGCCAGCAGTTCCAATCTAGCGGGGGCCGGCACAGATACGCAGTATTTT. It translates to CASSSNLAGAGTDTQYF.

The chain links TRBV5-1 to TRBJ2-5, with a weak D call TRBD2 (6 bases). This CDR3 contains 15 residues. Looked up from germline, CDR1 is SGHRS and CDR2 is YFSETQ. Trimming took 2 bases from V and 2 from J, leaving 13 bases between them. In nucleotides, the CDR3 is TGCGCCAGCAGCTTAGCCGGGGGACCTCAAGAGACCCAGTACTTC. It translates to CASSLAGGPQETQYF.

This chain links TRBV27 with TRBJ1-1, with unresolved D. V was trimmed by 3 bases and J by 0 bases, leaving 5 bases between them. The CDR3 is made up of 13 amino acids. Germline loops: CDR1 MNHEY, CDR2 SMNVEV (reference sequence). As DNA, the CDR3 is TGTGCCAGCAGTTTCGCCATGAACACTGAAGCTTTCTTT. Protein: CASSFAMNTEAFF.

The chain links TRBV28 to TRBJ1-2; tentative D call: TRBD1 (5 bases). Germline V gene lookup returns CDR1 MDHEN and CDR2 SYDVKM. The germline V and J ends were trimmed by 6 bases and 0 bases, with 20 bases remaining between them. This CDR3 has 17 amino acids. The CDR3 nucleotides read TGTGCCAGCAGGCAATCGGCAGGGATGGGAGCTAACTATGGCTACACCTTC. This codes for CASRQSAGMGANYGYTF.

The chain carries TRBV18 and TRBJ1-1; no clear D gene. V lost 3 bases and J 5 bases, leaving 13 bases between the germline ends. Germline loops: CDR1 KGHSH, CDR2 LQKENI. The CDR3 totals 14 residues. The CDR3, as DNA: TGTGCCAGCTCACCGCCCGAAGCCCGGACTGAAGCTTTCTTT. The encoded protein is CASSPPEARTEAFF.